This TCR beta chain was identified during a study of blood T cell repertoires in COVID-19. Background on the study: Spain, Italy and the United States supplied samples that represented acute and convalescent COVID-19. Sample material is recorded as cDNA or gDNA derived from T cells, B-cell-depleted T cells, or PBMCs.

As originally analysed: Researchers report that nucleated cell counts were estimated from reference gene primer amplification. TCRdb's table, derived via immunoSEQ multiplex PCR, lists solely in-frame clones and lacks some. For V, J and clone size, that table is used; D and trimming come from the DNA. Among 150,000 to 200,000 clones listed, approximately 83% were seen once. This clone was seen only a few times. The germline V gene has CDR1 SGHTA and CDR2 FQGTGA. CDR3 length: 15 residues. V lost 5 bases to trimming and J lost 4 bases; unmatched junction nucleotides: 7. This TCR was sampled from a human donor with active or convalescent COVID-19. The donor label of this sample is uncertain. Input material: peripheral blood. The chain joins TRBV7-3 to TRBJ2-2; 7 bases fit TRBD1. CDR3 protein: CASSPDRAVTGELFF. CDR3 bases: TGTGCCAGCAGCCCCGACAGGGCGGTCACCGGGGAGCTGTTTTTT.